The source of this T cell receptor beta chain is a study of T cell repertoires in cytomegalovirus infection (dated by TCRdb to about 2019). Describing the broader study: Donor HLA type was relevant to the analysis, as public TCR beta signatures indicated carriage of CMV infection together with the matching HLA type. Beyond this particular receptor, the publication reports: In the ex vivo response, HLA-C-restricted CMV-specific TCR beta clonotypes were dominant, and in two of eight donors the single most frequent clonotype came from this HLA-C-restricted group. Carriers of CMV infection plus the relevant HLA type were discriminated by the cumulative frequency of public TCR beta family members in the study cohort and in an independent approximately 360-donor cohort.

Germline trimming: 5 bases from V, 4 bases from J; junction bases outside gene matches: 8. Measured from the cysteine to the phenylalanine, the CDR3 is 15 residues long. The only DNA kept is the CDR3, 45 bases in frame from the first base. For CDR1 and CDR2, the germline V gene lists SGHAT and FQNNGV. This clonotype was picked up a small number of times. Its antigen is unknown. Base qualities are not at hand, and no much larger clone is one base apart. TCRdb records Illumina HiSeq 1500 as the sequencer. In-frame beta chains were kept once TCRdb had trimmed the public reads at Q25 with fastp and called clones with MiXCR. Rows with one shared CDR3 protein collapse into an entry with the most common genes and DNA. The sample profile shows 200,000 to 250,000 distinct CDR3 sequences; about 20% of them were found once. 18% of the sample comes from the top ten.

The sequence was obtained from a human donor in good health (CMV status not recorded). Some clones in this sample may be carry-over from other donors' samples. The sequencing input was CD8+ T cells from PBMCs. Recombination linked TRBV11-2 to TRBJ2-5, with 9 middle bases fitting TRBD1. The DNA is as follows: TGTGCCAGCAGCCTACACAGGGGGCTCCCAGAGACCCAGTACTTC. Its translation reads: CASSLHRGLPETQYF.